Presented here are 19 T cell receptor beta chains from one specimen sequenced in a study of blood T cell repertoires in COVID-19. Sequencing was performed with immunoSEQ multiplex PCR; in TCRdb, only in-frame clones are kept and a portion is missing. The repertoire includes 300,000 or so clones, about 91% of them detected once, and 5.5% to 7% sits in the top ten. What was sequenced was peripheral blood. Every receptor here comes from a woman in her thirties who had recovered from COVID-19.

The chain carries TRBV28 and TRBJ2-1, with D unresolved. V was pared by 1 base and J by 4 bases, with 14 bases between. The CDR3 covers 16 residues. Germline CDR1 and CDR2: MDHEN and SYDVKM. Written as DNA, the CDR3 is TGTGCCAGCAGTTTATCCCGCATACCGGTATACAATGAGCAGTTCTTC. It is translated as CASSLSRIPVYNEQFF.

The chain couples TRBV11-2 to TRBJ2-3; 7 positions agree with TRBD1. The CDR3 has 13 residues. Looked up from germline, CDR1 is SGHAT and CDR2 is FQNNGV. Trimming removed 5 bases from V and 2 bases from J; junction bases left unmatched: 1. In nucleotides, the CDR3 is TGTGCCAGCAGCACAGGGGCCACAGATACGCAGTATTTT. It encodes CASSTGATDTQYF.

This clone has just one count. The rearrangement links TRBV6-5 to TRBJ1-5; D might be TRBD1 (5 bases). V dropped 8 bases and J dropped 2 bases, with 10 bases sitting between them. Germline V gives CDR1 MNHEY, CDR2 SVGAGI. The CDR3 has 13 residues. CDR3 residues: CASAGRGNQPQHF. CDR3 bases: TGTGCCAGCGCAGGGAGGGGCAATCAGCCCCAGCATTTT.

The V gene is TRBV5-1, the J gene TRBJ2-5; 11 nucleotides line up with TRBD2. The germline gives CDR1 SGHRS, CDR2 YFSETQ. With 0 bases clipped from V and 8 bases from J, the junction kept 6 bases outside the gene matches. This CDR3 spans 15 amino acids. The CDR3 sequence: CASSLGALAGATQYF. In DNA form, the CDR3 reads TGCGCCAGCAGCTTGGGGGCACTAGCGGGGGCCACCCAGTACTTC.

This clone was seen a handful of times. This rearrangement joins TRBV29-1 to TRBJ2-7; 10 bases fit TRBD1. CDR1 and CDR2 from the germline V gene are SQVTM and ANQGSEA. This CDR3 region has 14 residues. Losses at the gene ends were 6 bases for V and 5 bases for J; bases not matched to a gene: 10. The CDR3 is CSVQAGTGAHEQYF. As DNA, the CDR3 is TGCAGCGTGCAAGCAGGGACAGGGGCTCACGAGCAGTACTTC.

V gene TRBV2 combines with J gene TRBJ2-6, with D possibly TRBD1 on 5 matching bases. CDR3 length equals 17 residues. Per the germline V gene, CDR1 is SNHLY and CDR2 is FYNNEI. Deletions cut 6 bases from V and 0 bases from J, with 15 bases between. The CDR3 bases are TGTGCCAGCAGAGCCCGGACAATTATCTCTGGGGCCAACGTCCTGACTTTC. As protein: CASRARTIISGANVLTF.

The chain is built from TRBV3-1 (or the pseudogene TRBV3-2) and TRBJ1-2; 9 bases agree with TRBD1. The CDR3 consists of 14 residues. The junction had 7 bases not matched to a gene; V was cut back by 3 bases and J by 8 bases. Germline CDR1 is LGHDT and CDR2 is YNNKEL (reference sequence). The CDR3 nucleotides read TGTGCCAGCAGCCACCTGGACAGGGGTCGCGGCTACACCTTC. Its protein is CASSHLDRGRGYTF.

This sequence joins TRBV30 and TRBJ2-1, with a possible D match to TRBD1 (6 bases). This CDR3 has 12 residues. V shed 1 base and J shed 7 bases, with 8 bases lying between them. The germline gives CDR1 GTSNPN, CDR2 SVGIG (reference sequence). The CDR3 loop reads CAWSGRGNEQFF. The DNA for the CDR3 is TGTGCCTGGAGTGGCAGGGGTAATGAGCAGTTCTTC. Variable domain in full (rest from reference TRBV30 and TRBJ2-1): SQTIHQWPATLVQPVGSPLSLECTVEGTSNPNLYWYRQAAGRGLQLLFYSVGIGQISSEVPQNLSASRPQDRQFILSSKKLLLSDSGFYLCAWSGRGNEQFFGPGTRLTVL.

The J gene is TRBJ2-7, the V gene TRBV5-1; the D gene is possibly TRBD1 (5 bases). The CDR3 loop spans 14 amino acids. The germline V gene encodes CDR1 SGHRS and CDR2 YFSETQ. Trimming took 0 bases from V and 2 from J, leaving 9 bases between them. Here the CDR3 reads CASSLATEAYEQYF. The CDR3 DNA reads TGCGCCAGCAGCTTGGCGACAGAAGCCTACGAGCAGTACTTC. The full variable domain, its missing parts supplied by reference TRBV5-1 and TRBJ2-7, is KAGVTQTPRYLIKTRGQQVTLSCSPISGHRSVSWYQQTPGQGLQFLFEYFSETQRNKGNFPGRFSGRQFSNSRSEMNVSTLELGDSALYLCASSLATEAYEQYFGPGTRLTVT.

V is TRBV16 and J is TRBJ2-6; weak D call: TRBD1 (6 bases). Germline V CDR1 and CDR2: KGHSY, FQNENV. This CDR3 has 16 residues. V shed 3 bases and J shed 1 base, with 10 bases lying between them. The CDR3 DNA reads as TGTGCCAGCAGCCAGAAAACAGGGTCTGGGGCCAACGTCCTGACTTTC. As protein: CASSQKTGSGANVLTF.

V is TRBV24-1 and J is TRBJ2-5; 10 positions match TRBD2. With V trimmed by 5 bases and J by 3 bases, 8 bases remained unmatched. The germline V gene has CDR1 KGHDR and CDR2 SFDVKD. The CDR3 runs to 16 residues. The CDR3 DNA reads as TGTGCCACCAGTGGGGCCCGGACTAGCGGCAAAGAGACCCAGTACTTC. This translates into CATSGARTSGKETQYF.

V and J are TRBV6-5 and TRBJ1-1, with a possible D match to TRBD1 (6 bases). CDR1 is MNHEY, CDR2 SVGAGI, per germline. The CDR3 consists of 13 residues. V gave up 6 bases and J gave up 3 bases, with 11 bases separating them. DNA of the CDR3: TGTGCCAGCAGGCGGCAGGGGTACACTGAAGCTTTCTTT. Its protein product is CASRRQGYTEAFF.

The V and J genes are TRBV28 and TRBJ2-5; 7 bases fit TRBD2. Trimming removed 8 bases from V and 2 bases from J; junction bases left unmatched: 5. Germline-derived CDR1 and CDR2 are MDHEN and SYDVKM. This CDR3 comprises 13 residues. The CDR3, as DNA: TGTGCCAGCGATACTAGCGATCAAGAGACCCAGTACTTC. Translating gives CASDTSDQETQYF.

The chain uses TRBV28 and TRBJ2-5; 12 positions agree with TRBD2. Germline V gene sequence: CDR1 MDHEN, CDR2 SYDVKM. The ends lost 3 bases at V and 5 bases at J; junction bases unmatched: 4. The CDR3 consists of 15 residues. The CDR3 nucleotides are TGTGCCAGCAGTTTCTCTAGCGGGGGGGCGGAGACCCAGTACTTC. This gives the protein CASSFSSGGAETQYF.

The chain links TRBV6-5 to TRBJ2-3, with 7 bases lining up with TRBD2. Germline values: CDR1 MNHEY, CDR2 SVGAGI. The J segment lost 3 bases and the V segment lost 0 bases, leaving 6 bases of the junction unmatched. This CDR3 has 16 residues. CDR3 coding DNA: TGTGCCAGCAGTTACTCTTCGGGGGGAGGGACAGATACGCAGTATTTT. This gives the protein CASSYSSGGGTDTQYF.

The genes are TRBV5-5 and TRBJ2-5; TRBD1 is a possible D gene (6 bases). Germline CDR1 and CDR2: SGHKS and YYEKEE (reference sequence). V dropped 4 bases and J dropped 4 bases, with 14 bases sitting between them. This CDR3 has 14 residues. CDR3 bases: TGTGCCAGCAGCCCGGACAGCAGAAGAGAGACCCAGTACTTC. Protein: CASSPDSRRETQYF.

As DNA, the CDR3 is TGTGCCAGCAGCCACAGGGTGAACTATGGCTACACCTTC. Translating it yields CASSHRVNYGYTF. J is TRBJ1-2 and V is TRBV3-1 (or the pseudogene TRBV3-2); possibly TRBD1 for D (5 bases). The CDR3 is 13 amino acids. The V end was cut by 3 bases, the J end by 2 bases, with 7 bases between. Germline V gene sequence: CDR1 LGHDT, CDR2 YNNKEL (reference sequence).

This clone has a single count. This chain links TRBV6-2 or TRBV6-3 with TRBJ1-1, with D tentatively TRBD1 (6 bases). CDR1 MNHEY and CDR2 SVGEGT come from the germline V gene. V dropped 2 bases and J dropped 0 bases, with 7 bases sitting between them. CDR3 length: 14 amino acids. The chain's CDR3 is CASSYQGMNTEAFF. The CDR3 DNA reads as TGTGCCAGCAGTTACCAGGGGATGAACACTGAAGCTTTCTTT.

The chain employs TRBV5-5 and TRBJ1-1; 7 bases line up with TRBD1. CDR1 is SGHKS and CDR2 is YYEKEE in the germline V gene (reference sequence). With V trimmed by 3 bases and J by 10 bases, 12 bases remained unmatched. This CDR3 comprises 14 residues. The CDR3 coding sequence is TGTGCCAGCAGCTGGGACAGCGTCGACCCCCGAGCTTTCTTT. This sequence encodes CASSWDSVDPRAFF.